The 32 T cell receptor beta chains below were found in one sample sequenced in a study of identical twins. TCRdb used MiXCR to reprocess the 5' RACE reads, holding one entry per CDR3 protein. Of some 500,000 distinct CDR3 sequences listed, 7.5% to 10% are singletons. These data also formed part of another study, on yellow fever vaccine responses in identical twins.

The sequencing sample was made of PBMCs. These receptors were collected from a woman aged 18-29 years in good health.

The table lists this clonotype with many counts. The chain couples TRBV7-2 to TRBJ2-7; tentatively, D is TRBD1 (5 bases). From germline, CDR1 is SGHTA and CDR2 FQGNSA. Trimming cost V 4 bases and J 7 bases, with 14 bases left between them. This CDR3 has 13 amino acids. CDR3 region: CASSSRDRREQYF. CDR3 DNA sequence: TGTGCCAGCAGCTCCCGTGACAGACGGGAGCAGTACTTC. Based on the CDR3 plus reference TRBV7-2 and TRBJ2-7, the full variable domain is GAGVSQSPSNKVTEKGKDVELRCDPISGHTALYWYRQSLGQGLEFLIYFQGNSAPDKSGLPSDRFSAERTGGSVSTLTIQRTQQEDSAVYLCASSSRDRREQYFGPGTRLTVT.

This clonotype has just a few counts. The chain uses TRBV12-3 or TRBV12-4 and TRBJ1-2, with 10 bases identical to TRBD1. V lost 1 base and J lost 5; bases outside the gene matches: 1. This CDR3 contains 14 residues. CDR3 in DNA: TGTGCCAGCAGTTTAGTGGGACAGGGGTATGGCTACACCTTC. This translates into CASSLVGQGYGYTF.

This sequence joins TRBV11-2 and TRBJ2-2, with D maybe TRBD2 (5 bases). The CDR3 runs 14 residues. Germline CDR1 SGHAT, CDR2 FQNNGV. The V gene lost 6 bases and the J gene lost 4 bases, with 12 bases spanning the gap. In DNA, the CDR3 is TGTGCCAGCAGGAGAGGGCCGAGCACCGGGGAGCTGTTTTTT. Residues: CASRRGPSTGELFF.

V usage is TRBV29-1 and J usage is TRBJ1-3; weak D call: TRBD1 (6 bases). The CDR3 covers 16 residues. Trimming removed 1 base at V and 3 bases at J, with 16 bases between. Germline CDR1 and CDR2: SQVTM and ANQGSEA. This CDR3 is CSVEGDPGHGGNTIYF. CDR3 sequence (DNA): TGCAGCGTTGAAGGGGATCCGGGACACGGTGGAAACACCATATATTTT.

The rearrangement links TRBV20-1 to TRBJ1-1, with D hard to call. The germline gives CDR1 DFQATT, CDR2 SNEGSKA (reference sequence). V was cut by 1 base and J by 1 base, with 19 bases left in between. The CDR3 runs 17 residues. CDR3: CSARALPLDAPNTEAFF. As DNA, the CDR3 is TGCAGTGCTAGAGCCCTCCCGCTAGACGCCCCGAACACTGAAGCTTTCTTT.

The rearrangement links TRBV6-5 to TRBJ2-2; weak D call: TRBD1 (5 bases). Trimming took 3 bases from V and 10 from J, leaving 24 bases between them. CDR3 length: 17 residues. Germline values: CDR1 MNHEY, CDR2 SVGAGI. The CDR3 nucleotides read TGTGCCAGCAGTTATCATATGGGGCGGTTACGGCCGTTGGAGCTGTTTTTT. This translates into CASSYHMGRLRPLELFF.

This clonotype was seen a handful of times. The chain has TRBV3-1 and TRBJ2-7; D uncertain. Germline V gene data show CDR1 as LGHDT and CDR2 as YNNKEL (reference sequence). The CDR3 is made up of 13 amino acids. Trimming removed 2 bases from V and 7 bases from J, with 12 bases in between. The CDR3 loop is CASSQLGLLEQYF. As DNA, the CDR3 is TGTGCCAGCAGCCAATTGGGCCTCCTTGAGCAGTACTTC.

This clonotype was observed a handful of times. The chain links TRBV6-5 to TRBJ1-4; perhaps TRBD1 as D (5 bases). CDR1 and CDR2 from the germline V gene are MNHEY and SVGAGI. V was clipped by 0 bases and J by 7 bases, with 12 bases between them. This CDR3 has 15 residues. The CDR3 region is CASSYSIQAVEKLFF. The CDR3 DNA is TGTGCCAGCAGTTACTCGATACAGGCGGTTGAAAAACTGTTTTTT.

This clonotype was seen ten or more times. This chain uses TRBV29-1 with TRBJ2-7; 12 bases agree with TRBD2. CDR3 size: 16 residues. The junction had 10 bases not matched to a gene; V was cut back by 6 bases and J by 1 base. Germline V gene data show CDR1 as SQVTM and CDR2 as ANQGSEA. Here the CDR3 DNA reads TGCAGCGTCGAAATTACTAGCGGGAGGACTTCCTACGAGCAGTACTTC. This encodes CSVEITSGRTSYEQYF.

The table lists this clonotype with a few counts. The chain couples TRBV4-1 to TRBJ2-1; D is ambiguous. The CDR3 extends over 13 amino acids. Per germline, CDR1 MGHRA and CDR2 YSYEKL. With 2 bases removed from V and 4 bases from J, the gap between germline ends came to 6 bases. CDR3 DNA sequence: TGCGCCAGCAGCCAACCGCCTTACAATGAGCAGTTCTTC. Translated: CASSQPPYNEQFF.

This clonotype was observed many times. CDR3 in DNA: TGCAGTGCTAGGGGACTAGCGGGAGGGCGAGTAGCCTACGAGCAGTACTTC. Residues: CSARGLAGGRVAYEQYF. The V gene is TRBV20-1, the J gene TRBJ2-7; 16 bases are shared with TRBD2. Trimming cost V 3 bases and J 2 bases; bases outside gene matches: 7. Germline CDR1 is DFQATT and CDR2 is SNEGSKA (reference sequence). CDR3 length: 17 residues.

This clonotype showed up many times. The chain carries TRBV2 and TRBJ1-1, with no clear D. This CDR3 is built from 12 residues. Trimming took off 6 bases at V and 10 bases at J, with 15 bases between the two ends. Germline-derived CDR1 and CDR2 are SNHLY and FYNNEI. Here the CDR3 reads CASSVRTVGAFF. CDR3 DNA sequence: TGTGCCAGCAGCGTTAGGACGGTAGGAGCTTTCTTT.

A few counts support this clonotype. The junction differs from germline at one of its ends, possibly a read error. The chain combines TRBV12-3 or TRBV12-4 with TRBJ2-7, with D hard to call. The CDR3 covers 12 residues. DNA of the CDR3: TGTGTCAGCAGTTTAAAGGGATGGGAGCAGTACTTC. Its protein product is CVSSLKGWEQYF.

This clonotype was recorded at least ten times. V is TRBV7-2 and J is TRBJ2-5; D gene ambiguous. V lost 3 bases and J lost 5, with 13 bases in between. CDR3 length: 14 amino acids. The germline CDR1 and CDR2 sequences are SGHTA and FQGNSA. DNA of the CDR3: TGTGCCAGCAGCTTGTACCTTCTTAGCGAGACCCAGTACTTC. Translating it yields CASSLYLLSETQYF. Full variable domain (outside the CDR3, taken from reference TRBV7-2 and TRBJ2-5): GAGVSQSPSNKVTEKGKDVELRCDPISGHTALYWYRQSLGQGLEFLIYFQGNSAPDKSGLPSDRFSAERTGGSVSTLTIQRTQQEDSAVYLCASSLYLLSETQYFGPGTRLLVL.

The V and J genes are TRBV14 and TRBJ2-1; TRBD2 matches 11 bases. CDR3 length: 16 amino acids. The germline gives CDR1 SGHDN, CDR2 FVKESK. V gave up 6 bases and J gave up 7 bases; unmatched junction bases: 11. This chain's CDR3 is CASSLLAGGGGNEQFF. The CDR3 region has the DNA TGTGCCAGCAGTCTCCTAGCGGGAGGCGGGGGGAATGAGCAGTTCTTC.

This clonotype came up a few times. The chain is built from TRBV30 and TRBJ2-5, with D unclear. This CDR3 spans 13 amino acids. With 2 bases removed from V and 5 bases from J, the gap between germline ends came to 12 bases. Looked up from germline, CDR1 is GTSNPN and CDR2 is SVGIG (reference sequence). CDR3 coding DNA: TGTGCCTGGAGTCAGAGGACGAGGGAGACCCAGTACTTC. Translated: CAWSQRTRETQYF.

Worth noting for this clonotype: This may be a read error: a much more frequent sequence differs by one nucleotide. V usage is TRBV11-2 and J usage is TRBJ2-5; TRBD2 aligns across 16 bases. CDR1 and CDR2 from the germline V gene are SGHAT and FQNNGV. The length of the CDR3 is 18 residues. V was clipped by 2 bases and J by 4 bases; unmatched bases: 7. CDR3 nucleotides: TGTGCCAGCAGCTTAATTTGGGGGACTAGCGGGAGGGGAGAGACCCAGTACTTC. This encodes CASSLIWGTSGRGETQYF.

This clonotype was observed many times. The chain links TRBV6-1 to TRBJ2-2; D not certain. V dropped 6 bases and J dropped 5 bases, with 13 bases sitting between them. There are 14 residues in the CDR3. The germline CDR1 and CDR2 sequences are MNHNS and SASEGT. CDR3 nucleotide sequence: TGTGCCAGCAGGCCCGACGGTTTGACCGGGGAGCTGTTTTTT. It codes for CASRPDGLTGELFF.

This chain links TRBV11-2 with TRBJ2-3; 14 bases are a match to TRBD2. V lost 1 base and J lost 6; bases outside the gene matches: 9. CDR1 and CDR2 from the germline V gene are SGHAT and FQNNGV. The CDR3 runs 18 residues. This chain's CDR3 is CASSLGRGTSGRLDTQYF. CDR3 nucleotide sequence: TGTGCCAGCAGCTTAGGAAGAGGGACTAGCGGGAGATTGGATACGCAGTATTTT.

The genes are TRBV12-3 or TRBV12-4 and TRBJ1-6; TRBD1 is a possible D gene (5 bases). The CDR3 runs 13 residues. V was pared by 5 bases and J by 11 bases, with 13 bases between. The CDR3 protein is CASSPSRDTPLHF. CDR3 nucleotide sequence: TGTGCCAGCAGTCCGTCCAGGGATACACCCCTCCACTTT.

The chain has TRBV9 and TRBJ2-3; 7 bases fit TRBD2. V was pared by 7 bases and J by 1 base, with 9 bases of the junction left unmatched. Per the germline V gene, CDR1 is SGDLS and CDR2 is YYNGEE. The CDR3 totals 15 residues. For the CDR3, the DNA is TGTGCCAGCGGTGGCGGGGGACTCGGCACAGATACGCAGTATTTT. Translated: CASGGGGLGTDTQYF.

This clonotype came up many times. The chain uses TRBV7-2 and TRBJ2-5; D is possibly TRBD2 (6 bases). There are 14 residues in the CDR3. Germline V gene sequence: CDR1 SGHTA, CDR2 FQGNSA. V was cut by 5 bases and J by 0 bases, with 10 bases left in between. The CDR3 nucleotides read TGTGCCAGCAGCCCGGGACTTAACCAAGAGACCCAGTACTTC. Protein: CASSPGLNQETQYF.

In its sample, this clonotype was seen many times. The chain employs TRBV29-1 and TRBJ1-5; D might be TRBD1 (6 bases). V gave up 6 bases and J gave up 0 bases, with 9 bases separating them. The germline gives CDR1 SQVTM, CDR2 ANQGSEA. This CDR3 comprises 13 residues. This CDR3 reads CSVAGDSNQPQHF. Here the CDR3 DNA reads TGCAGCGTGGCAGGGGATAGCAATCAGCCCCAGCATTTT.

At least ten counts were recorded for this clonotype. The chain links TRBV4-3 to TRBJ2-7; D call uncertain. V was trimmed by 1 base and J by 4 bases, leaving 14 bases between them. Per germline, CDR1 LGHNA and CDR2 YSLEER. This CDR3 region has 15 residues. The DNA of the CDR3 is TGCGCCAGCAGCCAAGTATACCCTCCCCTTTACGAGCAGTACTTC. This gives the protein CASSQVYPPLYEQYF.

Notes on this clonotype: Compared with germline, one end of the junction differs, possibly owing to a read error. The chain couples TRBV6-5 to TRBJ2-7; 7 bases match TRBD1. CDR3 length equals 14 residues. Germline assignment: CDR1 MNHEY and CDR2 SVGAGI. The CDR3 DNA sequence: TGTGCCAGCAGTTACCGACAGGGATCCTACGGGCAGTACTTC. As protein: CASSYRQGSYGQYF.

The chain links TRBV5-8 to TRBJ2-7, with 8 nucleotides matching TRBD1. This CDR3 is built from 15 residues. Germline CDR1 reads SGHTS; CDR2 reads YDEGEE. V dropped 4 bases and J dropped 7; count of bases not matched to a gene: 13. The CDR3 bases are TGTGCCAGCAGCCCCGGGGGACAGGTCTTCGAAGAGCAGTACTTC. It codes for CASSPGGQVFEEQYF.

The chain recombines TRBV11-2 with TRBJ1-1; D possibly corresponds to TRBD1 (5 bases). V gave up 1 base and J gave up 3 bases, with 12 bases separating them. Germline V gene data show CDR1 as SGHAT and CDR2 as FQNNGV. The CDR3 consists of 15 residues. The CDR3 nucleotides read TGTGCCAGCAGCTTAGGGGGTTGGGGGGACACTGAAGCTTTCTTT. Translated, it gives CASSLGGWGDTEAFF.

The V call is TRBV10-3, the J call TRBJ1-4, with D maybe TRBD1 (5 bases). CDR3 size: 14 residues. The germline gives CDR1 ENHRY, CDR2 SYGVKD. Trimming took off 8 bases at V and 1 base at J, with 11 bases between the two ends. CDR3 amino acids: CAIWKGRTNEKLFF. Here the CDR3 DNA reads TGTGCCATCTGGAAGGGGCGAACTAATGAAAAACTGTTTTTT.

The rearrangement uses TRBV20-1 and TRBJ2-7; 10 bases line up with TRBD1. Germline V gives CDR1 DFQATT, CDR2 SNEGSKA (reference sequence). V lost 3 bases, J lost 6 bases, and 2 bases stayed unmatched. The CDR3 is 12 residues long. CDR3 sequence: CSARGQGFEQYF. In DNA, the CDR3 is TGCAGTGCTAGGGGACAGGGGTTCGAGCAGTACTTC.

In this sample, this clonotype turned up a few times. The chain uses TRBV20-1 and TRBJ2-1; D remains ambiguous. Germline CDR1 reads DFQATT; CDR2 reads SNEGSKA (reference sequence). The V end lost 3 bases, the J end lost 0 bases, and 15 bases lay between the germline ends. The CDR3 consists of 16 residues. CDR3 bases: TGCAGTGCTAGTATCCTTTACCCGGTCTCCTACAATGAGCAGTTCTTC. Translated, it gives CSASILYPVSYNEQFF.

The V gene is TRBV7-2, the J gene TRBJ2-3; D remains ambiguous. The V gene lost 7 bases and the J gene lost 2 bases, with 7 bases spanning the gap. Per germline, CDR1 SGHTA and CDR2 FQGNSA. This CDR3 spans 12 amino acids. CDR3: CASTTYTDTQYF. CDR3 coding DNA: TGTGCCAGCACAACCTACACAGATACGCAGTATTTT.

This clonotype was detected ten times or more. The DNA for the CDR3 is TGTGCCATCAGTGAGTCGGGTCCGGGCACCCAATTCGGCTACACCTTC. It is translated as CAISESGPGTQFGYTF. This chain connects TRBV10-3 to TRBJ1-2; no clear D. V dropped 0 bases and J dropped 8 bases, with 19 bases sitting between them. The CDR3 length is 16 residues. The germline V gene has CDR1 ENHRY and CDR2 SYGVKD.